Detailed here is one TCR beta chain. CDR3 length: 14 residues. Germline V gives CDR1 SGHAT, CDR2 FQNNGV. Deletions cut 3 bases from V and 0 bases from J, with 8 bases between. The data stem from a study of blood T cell repertoires in COVID-19. Study-wide context: The United States, Italy and Spain were the sources of the acute and convalescent COVID-19 samples. PBMCs, B-cell-depleted T cells, or T cells were the source of the cDNA or gDNA that made up the material.

As originally analysed: Cell counts per sample came from amplifying reference gene primers. Repertoires were generated with immunoSEQ multiplex PCR, while TCRdb's copy carries only in-frame clones and drops some. V and J calls and clone size are given by that table; D and trimming were obtained from the DNA. The sample has under 100,000 clones; roughly 90% are singletons. Sequenced sample: peripheral blood. The rearrangement uses TRBV11-2 and TRBJ1-2; no reliable D call. The clonotype originates from a man between 60 and 75 years old with COVID-19, enrolled during active disease. The CDR3 loop is CASSLHTSNYGYTF. CDR3 DNA: TGTGCCAGCAGCTTGCACACGTCTAACTATGGCTACACCTTC.